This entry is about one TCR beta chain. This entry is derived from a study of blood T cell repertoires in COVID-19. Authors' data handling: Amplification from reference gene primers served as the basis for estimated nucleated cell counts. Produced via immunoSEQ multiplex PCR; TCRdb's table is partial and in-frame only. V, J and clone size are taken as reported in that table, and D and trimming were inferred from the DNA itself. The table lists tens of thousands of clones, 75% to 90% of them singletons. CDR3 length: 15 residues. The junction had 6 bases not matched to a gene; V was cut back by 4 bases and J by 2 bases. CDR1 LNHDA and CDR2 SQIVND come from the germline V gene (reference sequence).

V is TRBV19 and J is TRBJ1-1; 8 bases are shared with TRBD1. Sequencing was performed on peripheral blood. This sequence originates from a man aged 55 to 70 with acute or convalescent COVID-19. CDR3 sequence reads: CASSTTAGGNTEAFF. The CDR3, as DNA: TGTGCCAGTAGTACAACAGCAGGGGGCAACACTGAAGCTTTCTTT.